These T cell receptor beta chains were read from a single sample in a study of shared clonotypes between healthy human individuals. Sequencing used immunoSEQ multiplex PCR; TCRdb keeps in-frame clones, though not all of them. The sample contains around 2.5 million clones, 93% of which appear only once. The sequencing sample was made of naive CD4+ T cells from PBMCs. These receptors all come from a young man in good health. Some clones in this sample may be carry-over from other donors' samples. The CDR3 runs from the conserved cysteine through the conserved F or W. D genes are given only for firm matches. Size tells how often a clone was seen (once, few, many) or the class of an expanded clone, and some rows leave it out.

>TRBD2|TRBJ2-1|TRBV7-2|-
CASSPISWTSGRNEQFF
TGTGCCAGCAGCCCAATTTCCTGGACTAGCGGGAGAAATGAGCAGTTCTTC
>-|TRBJ1-3|TRBV9|-
CASSVGRGASSGNTIYF
TGTGCCAGCAGCGTAGGAAGGGGGGCTAGCTCTGGAAACACCATATATTTT
>TRBD1|TRBJ1-1|TRBV7-2|-
CASSFTGTANTEAFF
TGTGCCAGCAGCTTTACCGGGACAGCGAACACTGAAGCTTTCTTT
>-|TRBJ2-7|TRBV5-1|-
CASSLGGSEQYF
TGCGCCAGCAGCTTGGGGGGCAGTGAGCAGTACTTC
>TRBD1|TRBJ1-1|TRBV15|-
CATSSPGQGNTEAFF
TGTGCCACCAGCAGTCCCGGACAGGGGAACACTGAAGCTTTCTTT
>TRBD1|TRBJ2-7|TRBV7-2|-
CASSLVGQGYEQYF
TGTGCCAGCAGCTTAGTTGGACAGGGGTACGAGCAGTACTTC
>-|TRBJ2-7|TRBV5-5|-
CASSLLAYEQYF
TGTGCCAGCAGCTTGTTGGCCTACGAGCAGTACTTC
>-|TRBJ2-1|TRBV13|-
CASSSPRPNNEQFF
TGTGCCAGCAGCTCCCCCCGGCCTAACAATGAGCAGTTCTTC
>TRBD1|TRBJ1-4|TRBV15|-
CATSRPGTGILANEKLFF
TGTGCCACCAGCAGACCCGGGACAGGGATTTTAGCTAATGAAAAACTGTTTTTT
>-|TRBJ2-2|TRBV5-1|-
CASSLEHFRELFF
TGCGCCAGCAGCTTGGAGCACTTCCGGGAGCTGTTTTTT
>-|TRBJ2-1|TRBV5-1|-
CASSLAPGANNEQFF
TGCGCCAGCAGCTTGGCCCCGGGAGCGAACAATGAGCAGTTCTTC
>-|TRBJ1-2|TRBV6-6|-
CASTPPPRVYGYTF
TGTGCCAGCACTCCACCCCCAAGGGTCTATGGCTACACCTTC
>TRBD1|TRBJ2-5|TRBV5-4|-
CASRGRTGTGKETQYF
TGTGCCAGCAGAGGTAGAACCGGGACAGGGAAAGAGACCCAGTACTTC
>-|TRBJ2-2|TRBV11-1|-
CASSFPRQNDFNTGELFF
TGTGCCAGCAGCTTCCCTAGACAGAATGATTTTAACACCGGGGAGCTGTTTTTT
>TRBD1|TRBJ1-1|TRBV19|-
CASETDRPGTGPLEAFF
TGTGCCAGTGAAACAGACCGCCCCGGGACAGGACCCTTAGAAGCTTTCTTT
>TRBD2|TRBJ2-3|TRBV9|-
CASSPGTSGSTDTQYF
TGTGCCAGCAGCCCCGGGACTAGCGGTAGCACAGATACGCAGTATTTT
>-|TRBJ2-3|TRBV5-1|-
CASSFLLGTYLDTQYF
TGCGCCAGCAGCTTTCTACTAGGAACCTATTTAGATACGCAGTATTTT
>TRBD1|TRBJ1-5|TRBV27|-
CASSFSGQGTNQPQHF
TGTGCCAGCAGTTTTTCCGGACAGGGCACGAATCAGCCCCAGCATTTT
>TRBD1|TRBJ1-2|TRBV30|-
CACPPQTGALVNYGYTF
TGTGCCTGTCCGCCCCAAACAGGGGCTCTGGTTAACTATGGCTACACCTTC
>TRBD1|TRBJ1-1|TRBV18|-
CASSSLGGTGGLGTEAFF
TGTGCCAGCTCATCCCTAGGAGGGACAGGGGGCTTGGGCACTGAAGCTTTCTTT
>-|TRBJ1-4|TRBV21-1|once
CASRLTAANEKLFF
TGTGCCAGCAGATTGACTGCCGCTAATGAAAAACTGTTTTTT
>TRBD2|TRBJ2-1|TRBV28|-
CASSPPGRNYNEQFF
TGTGCCAGCAGTCCCCCCGGGAGGAACTACAATGAGCAGTTCTTC
>-|TRBJ2-5|TRBV7-9|once
CASSARDGDQETQYF
TGTGCCAGCAGCGCTCGGGACGGTGACCAAGAGACCCAGTACTTC
>-|TRBJ2-5|TRBV4-1|-
CASSQGGGRQETQYF
TGCGCCAGCAGCCAAGGGGGGGGGCGTCAAGAGACCCAGTACTTC
>-|TRBJ1-4|TRBV19|-
CASSRTRGGLREKLFF
TGTGCCAGTAGTAGGACCAGGGGCGGCCTTCGGGAAAAACTGTTTTTT
>-|TRBJ2-7|TRBV28|-
CASSYPARSSYEQYF
TGTGCCAGCAGTTATCCAGCGCGGAGCTCCTACGAGCAGTACTTC
>-|TRBJ2-5|TRBV6-5|-
CASSSPGANEKTQYF
TGTGCCAGCAGTTCGCCGGGGGCGAACGAAAAGACCCAGTACTTC
>-|TRBJ2-1|TRBV5-1|-
CASSPEERVYNEQFF
TGCGCCAGCAGTCCCGAGGAGCGGGTCTACAATGAGCAGTTCTTC
>-|TRBJ2-5|TRBV5-4|-
CASSLRTFGTQYF
TGTGCCAGCAGCTTGAGAACGTTCGGGACCCAGTACTTC
>-|TRBJ2-1|TRBV7-9|-
CASSLSTSRNEQFF
TGTGCCAGCAGCTTATCCACCTCACGGAATGAGCAGTTCTTC
>-|TRBJ2-7|TRBV6-1|-
CASMFDGGSSYEQYF
TGTGCCAGCATGTTTGACGGTGGGAGCTCCTACGAGCAGTACTTC
>TRBD2|TRBJ2-3|TRBV28|-
CASTPFGLAGVDTQYF
TGTGCCAGCACCCCCTTTGGACTAGCGGGAGTAGATACGCAGTATTTT
>-|TRBJ1-1|TRBV11-2|-
CASSPRAGANTEAFF
TGTGCCAGCAGCCCCAGGGCGGGGGCGAACACTGAAGCTTTCTTT
>TRBD1|TRBJ2-5|TRBV5-6|-
CASSMTGGRAQYF
TGTGCCAGCAGCATGACAGGGGGCCGGGCCCAGTACTTC
>-|TRBJ2-3|TRBV5-5|-
CASSFPGGADTQYF
TGTGCCAGCAGCTTTCCGGGTGGGGCAGATACGCAGTATTTT
>-|TRBJ1-2|TRBV10-3|-
CAISESAVAYGYTF
TGTGCCATCAGTGAGTCGGCAGTTGCCTATGGCTACACCTTC
>-|TRBJ1-1|TRBV6-1|-
CATTMGGGLVAFF
TGTGCCACTACTATGGGGGGTGGTCTTGTAGCTTTCTTT
>-|TRBJ2-7|TRBV15|-
CATSRLAGQSYEQYF
TGTGCCACCAGCAGATTGGCGGGACAGTCCTACGAGCAGTACTTC
>TRBD2|TRBJ2-1|TRBV6-1|-
CASNRGASGRAEQFF
TGTGCCAGCAATCGCGGGGCTAGCGGGAGAGCTGAGCAGTTCTTC
>TRBD1|TRBJ2-2|TRBV9|-
CASSPGGAHTGELFF
TGTGCCAGCAGCCCAGGGGGCGCCCACACCGGGGAGCTGTTTTTT
>-|TRBJ1-2|TRBV28|few
CAIRIDTYGYTF
TGTGCCATCAGAATCGACACGTATGGCTACACCTTC
>TRBD1|TRBJ2-7|TRBV5-4|-
CASSLRTGFEQYF
TGTGCCAGCAGCTTACGGACAGGGTTCGAGCAGTACTTC
>-|TRBJ2-2|TRBV5-1|-
CASSRESWTGELFF
TGCGCCAGCAGCAGGGAGAGTTGGACCGGGGAGCTGTTTTTT
>-|TRBJ1-1|TRBV19|-
CASSTGWNTEAFF
TGTGCCAGTAGTACGGGCTGGAACACTGAAGCTTTCTTT
>TRBD1|TRBJ2-7|TRBV28|-
CASSPGQGAREQYF
TGTGCCAGCAGTCCGGGACAGGGGGCAAGGGAGCAGTACTTC
>TRBD1|TRBJ1-2|TRBV6-4|-
CASSDSLKGGGYTF
TGTGCCAGCAGTGATTCCCTTAAAGGGGGCGGCTACACCTTC
>-|TRBJ2-2|TRBV2|-
CASTEVSRSGELFF
TGTGCCAGCACTGAAGTGAGTAGGTCCGGGGAGCTGTTTTTT
>-|TRBJ1-2|TRBV7-2|-
CASSLESGPIYGYTF
TGTGCCAGCAGCTTAGAATCGGGTCCTATCTATGGCTACACCTTC
>-|TRBJ2-1|TRBV7-9|once
CASSFSGNNEQFF
TGTGCCAGCAGCTTTTCGGGTAACAATGAGCAGTTCTTC
>TRBD1|TRBJ2-3|TRBV29-1|-
CSAAGGRQGFGDTQYF
TGCAGCGCCGCAGGGGGGAGACAGGGGTTTGGAGATACGCAGTATTTT
>-|TRBJ1-1|TRBV5-1|once
CASSLGSGAANTEAFF
TGCGCCAGCAGCTTGGGGTCGGGGGCTGCGAACACTGAAGCTTTCTTT
>-|TRBJ2-1|TRBV11-1|-
CASSFYSYNEQFF
TGTGCCAGCAGCTTTTACTCCTACAATGAGCAGTTCTTC
>TRBD2|TRBJ2-1|TRBV5-1|-
CASSPTSGAYNEQFF
TGCGCCAGCAGTCCGACTAGCGGGGCTTACAATGAGCAGTTCTTC
>-|TRBJ2-7|TRBV15|-
CATSRESGGDYEQYF
TGTGCCACCAGCAGAGAATCGGGGGGCGACTACGAGCAGTACTTC
>-|TRBJ2-7|TRBV28|once
CASSLSGSDYEQYF
TGTGCCAGCAGTTTGAGCGGGTCGGATTACGAGCAGTACTTC
>TRBD1|TRBJ1-2|TRBV6-1|once
CASSVGQYYGYTF
TGTGCCAGCAGTGTGGGACAGTACTATGGCTACACCTTC
>-|TRBJ2-6|TRBV27|-
CASSLWGSGANVLTF
TGTGCCAGCAGTTTATGGGGCTCTGGGGCCAACGTCCTGACTTTC
>-|TRBJ2-1|TRBV30|-
CAWSFWGRSEQFF
TGTGCCTGGAGTTTTTGGGGGCGGAGTGAGCAGTTCTTC
>TRBD2|TRBJ2-1|TRBV28|-
CASAGTSGGNEQFF
TGTGCCAGCGCCGGGACTAGCGGGGGCAATGAGCAGTTCTTC